The text below deals with one TCR beta chain. Germline V gene lookup returns CDR1 SGHDT and CDR2 YYEEEE. V lost 3 bases, J lost 2 bases, and 8 bases lay in between. This CDR3 spans 13 amino acids. RNA totalling roughly 0.45 to 1 ug underwent reverse transcription with random hexamers. A single record per CDR3 protein comes from TCRdb applying MiXCR to the immunoSEQ multiplex PCR reads. The repertoire holds a few hundred thousand distinct CDR3 sequences, with approximately 85% as singletons. The entry originates in a study of CD8 T cells in Susac syndrome. The clonotype comes from a human donor with multiple sclerosis. The chain joins TRBV5-6 to TRBJ1-1, with D perhaps matching TRBD1 (5 bases). Sequencing was carried out using CD8+ T cells from PBMCs. Here the CDR3 reads CASSWGPNTEAFF. CDR3 DNA: TGTGCCAGCAGCTGGGGCCCCAACACTGAAGCTTTCTTT.